The entry that follows covers one T cell receptor beta chain sequence. Its specificity is not known. This sample stems from a study of T-cell reconstitution after alpha-beta-depleted transplantation in children. Study-wide results and limits: From surviving recipient T cells and thymic progenitors came the high day-60 TCRbeta diversity observed in some patients. At the one-year point after transplant, T-cell counts and TCRbeta diversity were found to come mostly from T cells that had been newly produced. Reported findings indicate that, about two months after transplant, alpha-beta T cells came from several hundred expanded clones, which were derived from non-depleted graft cells.

Preparation of the TCRbeta library involved a method that used unique molecular identifiers. One entry per CDR3 protein results from TCRdb running MiXCR on the PCR reads. This table holds approximately 89,000 distinct CDR3 sequences, around 16% found once. The sequences come from PBMCs, mostly from graft donor cells, collected 180 days after TCRalphabeta/CD19-depleted stem cell transplant. The TCR sequence derives from a male patient aged 2 to 10 who had a stem cell transplant for acute lymphoblastic leukemia, so the T cells may come from the graft donor.

Here the CDR3 DNA reads TGTGCCAGCAGTTATGGGGACAGGGAGCGGGAGCAGTTCTTC. This encodes CASSYGDREREQFF. The chain combines TRBV6-2 or TRBV6-3 with TRBJ2-1, with 9 bases identical to TRBD1. The V gene end was trimmed by 3 bases and the J gene end by 10 bases; junction bases not matched to a gene: 7. The germline V gene has CDR1 MNHEY and CDR2 SVGEGT. This CDR3 comprises 14 residues.